Detailed here is one TCR beta chain. This sample was included in a study of cytomegalovirus exposure and HLA in healthy donors. CDR1 and CDR2 (germline): SGHTA, FQGNSA. The germline V and J ends were trimmed by 5 bases and 0 bases, with 14 bases remaining between them. The CDR3 contains 16 residues. 60 Vbeta and 13 Jbeta primers were used in PCR. Assay used: immunoSEQ multiplex PCR; TCRdb lists only in-frame clones, some missing. There are tens of thousands of clones in the sample; around 66% occur only once, and approximately 5% lies in the top ten. The V call is TRBV7-2, the J call TRBJ1-5; a weak D match, TRBD1 (6 bases). Sequences were obtained from PBMCs. This TCR came from a man in his 60s in good health and CMV-seropositive. CDR3 bases: TGTGCCAGCAGCCCGTCAGGGGTCAGTAGCAATCAGCCCCAGCATTTT. Translation: CASSPSGVSSNQPQHF.